The 7 T cell receptor beta chains presented below share a single source sample, sequenced in a study of T cell changes during pregnancy in multiple sclerosis. Some clones are missing from TCRdb's copy, which holds only in-frame ones; the method was immunoSEQ multiplex PCR. The data show roughly 28,000 clones, with 90% to 95% seen just once and about 5.7% held by the top ten. Sequencing was performed on CD8+ T cells from peripheral blood mononuclear cells, taken before pregnancy. The receptors come from a female donor with multiple sclerosis, enrolled in a pregnancy study.

The V call is TRBV6-6, the J call TRBJ2-3; 14 bases are a match to TRBD2. The germline gives CDR1 MNHNY, CDR2 SVGAGI (reference sequence). V gave up 5 bases and J gave up 5 bases; unmatched junction bases: 0. CDR3 length: 14 amino acids. DNA for the CDR3: TGTGCCAGCAGTGGACTAGCGGGAGGAGATACGCAGTATTTT. This gives the protein CASSGLAGGDTQYF.

The V and J genes are TRBV27 and TRBJ1-1; a weak D match, TRBD1 (5 bases). The CDR3 sequence is 14 residues long. Per germline, CDR1 MNHEY and CDR2 SMNVEV (reference sequence). The V and J ends lost 5 bases and 4 bases respectively, with 14 bases between them. The CDR3: CASSPWQGFTEAFF. Here the CDR3 DNA reads TGTGCCAGCAGTCCGTGGCAGGGTTTCACTGAAGCTTTCTTT.

This clone was observed a single time. The chain uses TRBV4-3 and TRBJ1-3; D possibly corresponds to TRBD1 (5 bases). This CDR3 contains 16 residues. The V and J ends lost 4 bases and 0 bases respectively, with 13 bases between them. The germline V gene encodes CDR1 LGHNA and CDR2 YSLEER. In DNA form, the CDR3 reads TGCGCCAGCAGCCTGGAAGGGGATAACTCTGGAAACACCATATATTTT. It is translated as CASSLEGDNSGNTIYF.

The chain recombines TRBV7-2 with TRBJ2-1; 9 bases match TRBD1. Trimming took 5 bases from V and 2 from J; bases not matched to a gene: 7. This CDR3 comprises 16 residues. Germline values: CDR1 SGHTA, CDR2 FQGNSA. The CDR3 region is CASSPWTGEAYNEQFF. CDR3 in DNA: TGTGCCAGCAGCCCGTGGACAGGGGAGGCCTACAATGAGCAGTTCTTC.

V gene TRBV4-3 combines with J gene TRBJ2-7; TRBD2 aligns across 7 bases. Germline CDR1 LGHNA, CDR2 YSLEER. Trimming removed 1 base from V and 0 bases from J; junction bases left unmatched: 3. This CDR3 has 15 amino acids. CDR3 DNA: TGCGCCAGCAGCCAAGGCCGGGACTACTCCTACGAGCAGTACTTC. Protein sequence: CASSQGRDYSYEQYF.

This clone has just one count. V gene TRBV7-9 combines with J gene TRBJ1-2; D is perhaps TRBD1 (5 bases). CDR1 is SEHNR and CDR2 is FQNEAQ in the germline V gene (reference sequence). The CDR3 covers 16 residues. The V and J ends lost 6 bases and 3 bases respectively, with 20 bases between them. CDR3 protein: CASSFPWGGTDYGYTF. DNA of the CDR3: TGTGCCAGCAGTTTTCCCTGGGGAGGGACGGACTATGGCTACACCTTC.

The chain recombines TRBV19 with TRBJ2-2; possibly TRBD2 for D (6 bases). The germline V gene encodes CDR1 LNHDA and CDR2 SQIVND (reference sequence). Trimming took 0 bases from V and 3 from J, leaving 14 bases between them. The CDR3 spans 17 residues. Written as DNA, the CDR3 is TGTGCCAGTAGTATAGATCGGGGGAAGGGATACACCGGGGAGCTGTTTTTT. Protein sequence: CASSIDRGKGYTGELFF.